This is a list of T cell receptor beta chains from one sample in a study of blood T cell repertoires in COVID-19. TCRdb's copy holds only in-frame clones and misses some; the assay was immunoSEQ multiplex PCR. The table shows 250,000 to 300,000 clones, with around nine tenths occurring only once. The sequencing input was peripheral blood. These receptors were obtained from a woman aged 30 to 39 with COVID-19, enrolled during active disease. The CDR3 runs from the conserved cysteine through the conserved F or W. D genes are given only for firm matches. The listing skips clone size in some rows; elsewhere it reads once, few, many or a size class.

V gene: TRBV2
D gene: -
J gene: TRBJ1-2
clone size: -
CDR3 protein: CASSESWTNNYGYTF
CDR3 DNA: TGTGCCAGCAGCGAGAGCTGGACTAATAACTATGGCTACACCTTC

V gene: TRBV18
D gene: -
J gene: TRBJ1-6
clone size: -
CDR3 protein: CASPTTNGKSNSPLHF
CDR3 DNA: TGTGCCAGCCCCACCACTAACGGCAAATCAAATTCACCCCTCCACTTT

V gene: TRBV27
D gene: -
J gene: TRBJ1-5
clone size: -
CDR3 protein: CASSQLNYNQPQHF
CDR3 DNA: TGTGCCAGCAGTCAACTAAACTACAATCAGCCCCAGCATTTT

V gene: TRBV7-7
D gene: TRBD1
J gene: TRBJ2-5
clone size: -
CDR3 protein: CASSAGQDQETQYF
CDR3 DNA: TGTGCCAGCAGCGCGGGACAGGACCAAGAGACCCAGTACTTC

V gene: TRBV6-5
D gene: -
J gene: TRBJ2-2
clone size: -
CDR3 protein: CASSFPGSGELFF
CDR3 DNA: TGTGCCAGCAGTTTCCCAGGGTCCGGGGAGCTGTTTTTT

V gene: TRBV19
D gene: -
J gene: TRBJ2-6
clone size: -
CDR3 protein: CASSGGARSGANVLTF
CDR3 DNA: TGTGCCAGTAGTGGGGGGGCACGATCTGGGGCCAACGTCCTGACTTTC

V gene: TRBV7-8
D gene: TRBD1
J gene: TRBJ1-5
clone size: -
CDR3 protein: CASSLDPTGARDQPQHF
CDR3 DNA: TGTGCCAGCAGCTTGGACCCGACAGGGGCTAGGGATCAGCCCCAGCATTTT

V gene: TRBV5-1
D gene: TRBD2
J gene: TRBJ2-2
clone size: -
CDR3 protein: CASSPSGANTGELFF
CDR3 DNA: TGCGCCAGCAGCCCTAGCGGGGCGAACACCGGGGAGCTGTTTTTT

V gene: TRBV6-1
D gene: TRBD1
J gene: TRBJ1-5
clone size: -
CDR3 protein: CASSVPSGGRNQPQHF
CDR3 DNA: TGTGCCAGCAGTGTTCCTTCAGGGGGCCGGAATCAGCCCCAGCATTTT

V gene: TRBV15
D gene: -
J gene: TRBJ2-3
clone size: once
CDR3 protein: CATSRDPSDTQYF
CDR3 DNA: TGTGCCACCAGCAGAGATCCCTCAGATACGCAGTATTTT

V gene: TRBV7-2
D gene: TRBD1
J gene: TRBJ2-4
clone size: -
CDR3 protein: CASSSDRGTNIQYF
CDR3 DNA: TGTGCCAGCAGCTCTGACAGGGGAACAAACATTCAGTACTTC

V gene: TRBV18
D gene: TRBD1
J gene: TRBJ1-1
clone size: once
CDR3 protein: CASSPQADRALSEAFF
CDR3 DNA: TGTGCCAGCTCACCACAGGCCGACAGGGCACTTTCTGAAGCTTTCTTT

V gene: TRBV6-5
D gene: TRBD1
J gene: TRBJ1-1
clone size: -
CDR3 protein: CASSWGQGGTEAFF
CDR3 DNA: TGTGCCAGCAGTTGGGGACAGGGAGGCACTGAAGCTTTCTTT

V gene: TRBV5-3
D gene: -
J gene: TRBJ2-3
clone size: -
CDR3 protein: CATLRSGWGRGTDTQYF
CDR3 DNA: TGTGCCACACTCCGCTCCGGGTGGGGCCGTGGCACAGATACGCAGTATTTT

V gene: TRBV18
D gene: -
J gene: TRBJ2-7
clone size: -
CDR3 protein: CASGLAGAYEQYF
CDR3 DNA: TGTGCCAGTGGTTTGGCAGGCGCCTACGAGCAGTACTTC

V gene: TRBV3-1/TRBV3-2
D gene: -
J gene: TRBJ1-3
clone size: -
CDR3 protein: CASSWRVSGNTIYF
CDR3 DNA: TGTGCCAGCAGCTGGAGAGTCTCTGGAAACACCATATATTTT

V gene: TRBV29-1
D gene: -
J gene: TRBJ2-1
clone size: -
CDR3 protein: CSVRGYNEQFF
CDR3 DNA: TGCAGCGTTAGGGGATACAATGAGCAGTTCTTC